The 31 T cell receptor beta chains given below trace back to one sample, sequenced in a study of tumour-infiltrating T cells in Burkitt lymphoma. The method was immunoSEQ multiplex PCR; TCRdb's version includes in-frame clones alone and lacks a portion of them. This sample has about 510 clones, with roughly 21% found just once. Sample: tumor tissue. All receptors derive from a human donor with Burkitt lymphoma.

The V gene is TRBV6-6, the J gene TRBJ2-7, with D perhaps being TRBD1 or TRBD2 (5 bases each). The germline CDR1 and CDR2 sequences are MNHNY and SVGAGI (reference sequence). CDR3 length equals 13 residues. Deletions cut 7 bases from V and 2 bases from J, with 12 bases between. The CDR3 region is CASTWGLAYEQYF. DNA of the CDR3: TGTGCCAGCACGTGGGGGTTAGCCTACGAGCAGTACTTC.

This clone was detected a few times. V usage is TRBV29-1 and J usage is TRBJ1-1; no firm D call. The CDR3 has 13 amino acids. Germline V gene sequence: CDR1 SQVTM, CDR2 ANQGSEA. V was shortened by 6 bases and J by 7 bases, with 18 bases between the two germline ends. The CDR3 spells CSVSSPREFEAFF. The CDR3 DNA sequence: TGCAGCGTCAGCTCGCCACGAGAATTTGAAGCTTTCTTT.

This chain links TRBV5-4 with TRBJ2-5; D uncertain. This CDR3 contains 11 residues. Germline V gene sequence: CDR1 SGHNT, CDR2 YYREEE (reference sequence). The V end lost 3 bases, the J end lost 1 base, and 1 base lay between the germline ends. CDR3 sequence (DNA): TGTGCCAGCAGCTCCCAAGAGACCCAGTACTTC. This codes for CASSSQETQYF.

This clone was counted only a few times. The CDR3 DNA is TGTGCCAGCAGCCCCCCGGGACTGTCCTACGAGCAGTACTTC. Its protein product is CASSPPGLSYEQYF. The chain uses TRBV7-2 and TRBJ2-7; D is possibly TRBD2 (6 bases). This CDR3 has 14 residues. The germline V gene encodes CDR1 SGHTA and CDR2 FQGNSA. V lost 5 bases to trimming and J lost 1 base, with 12 bases between them. Based on the CDR3 plus reference TRBV7-2 and TRBJ2-7, the full variable domain is GAGVSQSPSNKVTEKGKDVELRCDPISGHTALYWYRQSLGQGLEFLIYFQGNSAPDKSGLPSDRFSAERTGGSVSTLTIQRTQQEDSAVYLCASSPPGLSYEQYFGPGTRLTVT.

This clone was seen only a few times. The junction differs from germline at one of its ends, possibly a read error. The rearrangement links TRBV18 to TRBJ1-3; 8 bases line up with TRBD1. The length of the CDR3 is 18 residues. Germline V gene sequence: CDR1 KGHSH, CDR2 LQKENI. CDR3 amino acids: CTSSPRNPGQGSGNTIYF. As DNA, the CDR3 is TGTACCAGCTCACCCCGAAATCCTGGACAGGGCTCTGGAAACACCATATATTTT.

In this sample, this clone turned up a few times. The chain combines TRBV7-9 with TRBJ1-4; D gene ambiguous. Germline CDR1 and CDR2: SEHNR and FQNEAQ (reference sequence). V was shortened by 7 bases and J by 5 bases, with 14 bases between the two germline ends. The CDR3 extends over 14 amino acids. The CDR3 here is CASTQTDENEKLFF. In DNA form, the CDR3 reads TGTGCCAGCACCCAGACGGACGAAAATGAAAAACTGTTTTTT.

The chain is built from TRBV5-8 and TRBJ2-7, with D perhaps TRBD2 (7 bases). Deletions cut 4 bases from V and 9 bases from J, with 23 bases between. From germline, CDR1 is SGHTS and CDR2 YDEGEE. The CDR3 has 15 amino acids. The CDR3 region is CASSTGAGRGLVQYF. The CDR3 DNA follows: TGTGCCAGCAGCACGGGCGCGGGGCGGGGGCTCGTGCAGTACTTC. Looking up the rest from reference TRBV5-8 and TRBJ2-7 gives the full variable domain: EAGVTQSPTHLIKTRGQQATLRCSPISGHTSVYWYQQALGLGLQFLLWYDEGEERNRGNFPPRFSGRQFPNYSSELNVNALELEDSALYLCASSTGAGRGLVQYFGPGTRLTVT.

This chain links TRBV28 with TRBJ2-7; 9 bases are shared with TRBD2. The CDR3 runs to 16 residues. Trimming cost V 0 bases and J 6 bases; bases outside gene matches: 9. Germline values: CDR1 MDHEN, CDR2 SYDVKM. The CDR3 DNA reads TGTGCCAGCAGTTTATGTTTCGAGCGGGAGGTTCGCGAGCAGTACTTC. Residues: CASSLCFEREVREQYF.

Only a few counts were recorded for this clone. The CDR3 DNA reads TGTGCCAGCAGCTTGGTGACTAGCGTAAGCACAGATACGCAGTATTTT. This translates into CASSLVTSVSTDTQYF. The chain uses TRBV5-4 and TRBJ2-3, with TRBD2 matching over 8 bases. Unmatched junction bases numbered 3, after V lost 0 bases and J lost 0 bases. The germline CDR1 and CDR2 sequences are SGHNT and YYREEE (reference sequence). CDR3 size: 16 residues.

This sequence joins TRBV7-3 and TRBJ2-6; D might be TRBD1 (5 bases). Deletions cut 2 bases from V and 2 bases from J, with 10 bases between. This CDR3 comprises 16 residues. Germline loops: CDR1 SGHTA, CDR2 FQGTGA. CDR3 amino acids: CASSLQGTAGANVLTF. For the CDR3, the DNA is TGTGCCAGCAGCTTACAGGGAACGGCTGGGGCCAACGTCCTGACTTTC. The variable domain in full, completed from reference TRBV7-3 and TRBJ2-6, reads GAGVSQTPSNKVTEKGKYVELRCDPISGHTALYWYRQSLGQGPEFLIYFQGTGAADDSGLPNDRFFAVRPEGSVSTLKIQRTERGDSAVYLCASSLQGTAGANVLTFGAGSRLTVL.

CDR3 nucleotide sequence: TGTGCCAGTAGTAGGACAGGGGGCGGGCACGAGCAGTACTTC. This sequence encodes CASSRTGGGHEQYF. The gene calls are TRBV19 and TRBJ2-7, with 11 bases aligning to TRBD1. The germline V gene encodes CDR1 LNHDA and CDR2 SQIVND (reference sequence). J was trimmed by 5 bases and V by 4 bases; bases with no gene match: 4. The CDR3 is 14 residues long. The complete variable domain, with remaining parts taken from reference TRBV19 and TRBJ2-7, reads DGGITQSPKYLFRKEGQNVTLSCEQNLNHDAMYWYRQDPGQGLRLIYYSQIVNDFQKGDIAEGYSVSREKKESFPLTVTSAQKNPTAFYLCASSRTGGGHEQYFGPGTRLTVT.

This clone has just a few counts. One base separates it from a far larger clone, so it is likely a read error. Other DNA sequences in this specimen translate into the identical CDR3. The CDR3 nucleotides are TGTGCCAGTAGTGAACTGACCCAGGGTAGAGAGACCCAGTACTTC. It encodes CASSELTQGRETQYF. The J gene is TRBJ2-5, the V gene TRBV25-1; TRBD1 is a possible D gene (5 bases). The CDR3 has 15 amino acids. In germline, CDR1 is MGHDK, CDR2 SYGVNS.

V and J are TRBV5-5 and TRBJ2-1; TRBD2 matches 13 bases. Looked up from germline, CDR1 is SGHKS and CDR2 is YYEKEE (reference sequence). The CDR3 has 16 amino acids. The V segment lost 4 bases and the J segment 4 bases; nucleotides outside the gene matches: 5. The CDR3 DNA reads TGTGCCAGCAGCAAAGGACTAGCGGGAGCGTACAATGAGCAGTTCTTC. Translated, it gives CASSKGLAGAYNEQFF. Drawing the rest from reference TRBV5-5 and TRBJ2-1, the complete variable domain is DAGVTQSPTHLIKTRGQQVTLRCSPISGHKSVSWYQQVLGQGPQFIFQYYEKEERGRGNFPDRFSARQFPNYSSELNVNALLLGDSALYLCASSKGLAGAYNEQFFGPGTRLTVL.

V gene TRBV7-9 combines with J gene TRBJ2-3; D not certain. The CDR3 consists of 14 residues. The V and J ends lost 1 base and 0 bases respectively, with 5 bases between them. Germline CDR1 SEHNR, CDR2 FQNEAQ (reference sequence). The chain's CDR3 is CASSLGLSTDTQYF. The CDR3 nucleotides read TGTGCCAGCAGCTTAGGGCTGAGCACAGATACGCAGTATTTT.

This clone is labeled as medium-sized (0.01 to 0.1%). The junction does not match germline at one end; this may be a read error. The chain employs TRBV19 and TRBJ2-1, with 7 nucleotides matching TRBD1. Germline assignment: CDR1 LNHDA and CDR2 SQIVND (reference sequence). The CDR3 is 13 residues long. CDR3 region: CATSPGTDNEQFF. DNA for the CDR3: TGTGCCACTAGTCCCGGGACAGACAATGAGCAGTTCTTC.

The genes are TRBV2 and TRBJ2-7; D might be TRBD1 or TRBD2, each matching 6 bases. CDR3 length: 11 amino acids. The V gene's germline CDR1 is SNHLY and CDR2 FYNNEI. The V gene lost 8 bases and the J gene lost 4 bases, with 9 bases spanning the gap. The CDR3 protein is CASSGAYEQYF. CDR3 nucleotides: TGTGCCAGCTCGGGGGCGTACGAGCAGTACTTC.

The CDR3 region is CASTTDRPMGPQHF. The CDR3 nucleotides are TGTGCCAGCACCACTGACAGACCGATGGGGCCCCAGCATTTT. This chain uses TRBV28 with TRBJ1-5, with D possibly being TRBD1 (5 bases). Germline V gives CDR1 MDHEN, CDR2 SYDVKM. Trimming removed 7 bases from V and 9 bases from J, with 19 bases in between. This CDR3 is 14 amino acids long.

The chain combines TRBV27 with TRBJ2-1, with unresolved D. V lost 4 bases and J 10 bases, leaving 17 bases between the germline ends. The CDR3 extends over 14 amino acids. The V gene's germline CDR1 is MNHEY and CDR2 SMNVEV (reference sequence). As DNA, the CDR3 is TGTGCCAGCAGTTCCCCCCTGGGTGGGCCCGAGCAGTTCTTC. Translation gives CASSSPLGGPEQFF.

V usage is TRBV4-2 and J usage is TRBJ2-1; TRBD2 matches at 7 bases. In germline, CDR1 is LGHNA, CDR2 YNFKEQ. The length of the CDR3 is 17 residues. V trimming: 0 bases; J trimming: 2 bases; junction bases outside the gene matches: 7. The CDR3 loop reads CASSQESSGSPYNEQFF. The CDR3 coding sequence is TGTGCCAGCAGCCAAGAAAGTAGCGGGTCACCCTACAATGAGCAGTTCTTC.

The table lists this clone with a few counts. A junction boundary mismatches the germline segment, possibly from a read error. V is TRBV5-1 and J is TRBJ2-3; D remains ambiguous. This CDR3 has 13 residues. In germline, CDR1 is SGHRS, CDR2 YFSETQ. The CDR3, as DNA: TGCACCAGCAGCTTGCAGATAACAGATACGCAGTATTTT. It yields the protein CTSSLQITDTQYF.

In this sample, this clone is large (0.1 to 1%). J is TRBJ1-3 and V is TRBV30; no definite D call. From germline, CDR1 is GTSNPN and CDR2 SVGIG (reference sequence). V was clipped by 7 bases and J by 4 bases, with 14 bases between them. The CDR3 totals 13 residues. The CDR3 reads CASSAWIGNTIYF. Written as DNA, the CDR3 is TGTGCCTCCTCCGCATGGATCGGAAACACCATATATTTT.

The chain recombines TRBV5-4 with TRBJ2-7, with 8 bases that match TRBD2. Germline V gives CDR1 SGHNT, CDR2 YYREEE (reference sequence). This CDR3 is built from 14 residues. Trimming cost V 8 bases and J 2 bases; bases outside gene matches: 9. The CDR3 bases are TGTGCCAGTAGTATATACGGGAGGGCCTACGAGCAGTACTTC. It is translated as CASSIYGRAYEQYF.

This clone came up a few times. The chain is built from TRBV2 and TRBJ1-2; D not resolved. This CDR3 region has 14 residues. V gave up 8 bases and J gave up 8 bases, with 21 bases separating them. The germline V gene has CDR1 SNHLY and CDR2 FYNNEI. The CDR3 loop is CASYEVAPSAGYTF. CDR3 sequence (DNA): TGTGCCAGCTACGAGGTTGCGCCGTCCGCGGGCTACACCTTC.

This clone was counted only a few times. The gene calls are TRBV2 and TRBJ1-2, with D possibly TRBD1 on 6 matching bases. The germline CDR1 and CDR2 sequences are SNHLY and FYNNEI. Trimming cost V 5 bases and J 4 bases, with 14 bases left between them. The CDR3 length is 14 residues. The CDR3 bases are TGTGCCAGCAGTACTAGACAGGCCTCCTATGGCTACACCTTC. Protein product: CASSTRQASYGYTF.

By sample share, this clone is medium-sized (0.01 to 0.1%). V is TRBV6-5 and J is TRBJ2-1; the D gene could be TRBD1 or TRBD2 (5 bases each). Germline lookup yields CDR1 MNHEY and CDR2 SVGAGI. V was shortened by 7 bases and J by 3 bases, with 16 bases between the two germline ends. The CDR3 runs to 15 residues. In nucleotides, the CDR3 is TGTGCCAGCATTAAGTCCCTGGGGGACTACAATGAGCAGTTCTTC. It is translated as CASIKSLGDYNEQFF.

The chain uses TRBV11-2 and TRBJ2-6; D is uncertain. Germline lookup yields CDR1 SGHAT and CDR2 FQNNGV. Trimming cost V 2 bases and J 0 bases, with 8 bases left between them. The CDR3 is made up of 16 amino acids. This CDR3 is CASSLRQTSGANVLTF. The DNA for the CDR3 is TGTGCCAGCAGCTTACGGCAGACCTCTGGGGCCAACGTCCTGACTTTC.

This clone was seen more than once but under ten times. The V gene is TRBV15, the J gene TRBJ1-5; no clear D gene. Trimming took 5 bases from V and 7 from J, leaving 12 bases between them. The CDR3 contains 13 residues. CDR1 is LNHNV, CDR2 YYDKDF, per germline (reference sequence). The CDR3: CATSSLTSQPQHF. For the CDR3, the DNA is TGTGCCACCAGCTCTCTGACCAGCCAGCCCCAGCATTTT.

This chain joins TRBV30 and TRBJ1-4; D gene unclear. CDR3 length: 12 residues. The germline V and J ends were trimmed by 3 bases and 6 bases, with 8 bases remaining between them. The germline CDR1 and CDR2 sequences are GTSNPN and SVGIG (reference sequence). DNA of the CDR3: TGTGCCTGGAGGCCCGCCGATGAAAAACTGTTTTTT. It translates to CAWRPADEKLFF.

The V call is TRBV5-4, the J call TRBJ2-3; the D is unclear. The CDR3 runs 15 residues. V was clipped by 0 bases and J by 0 bases, with 8 bases between them. From germline, CDR1 is SGHNT and CDR2 YYREEE (reference sequence). The CDR3 protein is CASSLDLTSTDTQYF. The CDR3 nucleotides read TGTGCCAGCAGCTTGGACTTAACTAGCACAGATACGCAGTATTTT.

This rearrangement joins TRBV4-2 to TRBJ2-7; 7 bases fit TRBD1. V shed 4 bases, J shed 3 bases, and the junction held 6 bases outside the gene matches. Germline V CDR1 and CDR2: LGHNA, YNFKEQ. The length of the CDR3 is 14 residues. The CDR3 nucleotides read TGTGCCAGCAGCCGCCCGGGACAGAGCTACGAGCAGTACTTC. The encoded protein is CASSRPGQSYEQYF.

This clone was seen more than once but under ten times. Other DNA sequences in this specimen translate into the identical CDR3. This rearrangement joins TRBV5-6 to TRBJ2-3; either TRBD1 or TRBD2 may supply D (6 bases each). The length of the CDR3 is 17 residues. From germline, CDR1 is SGHDT and CDR2 YYEEEE. V was pared by 0 bases and J by 1 base, with 15 bases between. CDR3 nucleotides: TGTGCCAGCAGCTTGGTTGGGGGCGGAGGGGGCACAGATACGCAGTATTTT. The encoded protein is CASSLVGGGGGTDTQYF. The variable domain in full, completed from reference TRBV5-6 and TRBJ2-3, reads DAGVTQSPTHLIKTRGQQVTLRCSPKSGHDTVSWYQQALGQGPQFIFQYYEEEERQRGNFPDRFSGHQFPNYSSELNVNALLLGDSALYLCASSLVGGGGGTDTQYFGPGTRLTVL.